The clone carrying this TCR beta chain occurred many times. Its specificity is not known. TCRdb reanalysed the multiplex PCR reads using MiXCR and keeps one entry per CDR3 protein. The repertoire includes 150,000 or so distinct CDR3 sequences, about 33% of them detected once, and more than 3.5% sits in the top ten. Breast cancer patients provided tissue from their axillary draining lymph nodes. The trim removed 6 bases at V and 5 bases at J, leaving 6 bases unmatched. This CDR3 spans 13 amino acids. CDR1 and CDR2 (germline): SQVTM, ANQGSEA. The entry originates in a study of breast tumors, draining lymph nodes, adjacent tissues. Study results and limitations: Findings are consistent with lymph node origin and intratumoral expansion of most tumor T cells. Compared with basal-like, luminal-like tumors shared significantly more repertoire with nontumor tissue.

The chain links TRBV29-1 to TRBJ1-1; 10 bases line up with TRBD1. The sequenced sample consisted of axillary lymph node tissue. This receptor was identified in a female donor with breast cancer. Some clones in this sample may be carry-over from other donors' samples. CDR3 protein: CSVRQGAGTEAFF. The CDR3 DNA reads TGCAGCGTCCGACAGGGGGCAGGGACTGAAGCTTTCTTT.